These 24 T cell receptor beta chains originate from one sample sequenced in a study of blood T cell repertoires in COVID-19. The repertoire was sequenced with immunoSEQ multiplex PCR; TCRdb's copy has only in-frame clones and lacks some. The sample has 140,000 to 150,000 clones; about nine tenths are singletons. The material sequenced was PBMCs or T cells enriched from blood (not recorded which). The receptor source for this set is a woman in her 40s who had been exposed to COVID-19.

The V gene is TRBV5-5, the J gene TRBJ2-7; 8 bases are shared with TRBD2. V shed 0 bases and J 2 bases; nucleotides not matched to a gene: 4. The germline V gene has CDR1 SGHKS and CDR2 YYEKEE (reference sequence). This CDR3 has 15 residues. The chain's CDR3 is CASSLASGGPYEQYF. In nucleotides, the CDR3 is TGTGCCAGCAGCTTGGCCAGCGGGGGACCCTACGAGCAGTACTTC.

The chain combines TRBV27 with TRBJ1-4; 7 nucleotides line up with TRBD1. Losses at the gene ends were 6 bases for V and 3 bases for J; bases not matched to a gene: 4. There are 14 residues in the CDR3. Germline V gene data show CDR1 as MNHEY and CDR2 as SMNVEV (reference sequence). The CDR3: CASSLGQANEKLFF. The CDR3 coding sequence is TGTGCCAGCAGCCTTGGACAGGCTAATGAAAAACTGTTTTTT.

The J gene is TRBJ1-5, the V gene TRBV19; possibly TRBD1 for D (5 bases). The V gene lost 3 bases and the J gene lost 2 bases, with 26 bases spanning the gap. Germline values: CDR1 LNHDA, CDR2 SQIVND (reference sequence). The CDR3 has 20 amino acids. CDR3 sequence reads: CASSMGLGGRGLGGNQPQHF. The CDR3 nucleotides are TGTGCCAGTAGTATGGGGCTCGGGGGACGAGGATTAGGCGGCAATCAGCCCCAGCATTTT.

This sequence joins TRBV6-4 and TRBJ2-3, with TRBD2 as a possible D gene (6 bases). The V and J ends lost 0 bases and 10 bases respectively, with 14 bases between them. Germline CDR1 MRHNA, CDR2 SNTAGT. This CDR3 has 14 residues. CDR3 DNA: TGTGCCAGCAGTGACTCCATCTCCGGGAGCCCGCAGTATTTT. This translates into CASSDSISGSPQYF.

The genes are TRBV5-1 and TRBJ1-2, with 9 bases identical to TRBD1. There are 14 residues in the CDR3. V trimming: 4 bases; J trimming: 5 bases; junction bases outside the gene matches: 6. Germline-derived CDR1 and CDR2 are SGHRS and YFSETQ. The CDR3 sequence: CASSPGTGMYGYTF. In DNA, the CDR3 is TGCGCCAGCAGCCCAGGGACAGGGATGTATGGCTACACCTTC. The entire variable domain, with the rest obtained from reference TRBV5-1 and TRBJ1-2, is as follows: KAGVTQTPRYLIKTRGQQVTLSCSPISGHRSVSWYQQTPGQGLQFLFEYFSETQRNKGNFPGRFSGRQFSNSRSEMNVSTLELGDSALYLCASSPGTGMYGYTFGSGTRLTVV.

This chain uses TRBV11-2 with TRBJ2-7; 7 positions agree with TRBD1. Germline CDR1 is SGHAT and CDR2 is FQNNGV. CDR3 length equals 14 residues. Unmatched junction bases numbered 9, after V lost 6 bases and J lost 4 bases. The CDR3 coding sequence is TGTGCCAGCAGTCCGGGACAGCGGTTGTACGAGCAGTACTTC. Translating it yields CASSPGQRLYEQYF.

The CDR3 DNA follows: TGTGCCAGCAGAAGCTCGGACAGGGGGTCTTCACCCCTCCACTTT. Its protein is CASRSSDRGSSPLHF. The J gene is TRBJ1-6, the V gene TRBV7-2, with 10 nucleotides matching TRBD1. CDR1 and CDR2 from the germline V gene are SGHTA and FQGNSA. This CDR3 spans 15 amino acids. V lost 6 bases and J lost 9; bases outside the gene matches: 8.

The chain couples TRBV6-5 to TRBJ1-2; no definite D call. CDR1 and CDR2 (germline): MNHEY, SVGAGI. The germline V and J ends were trimmed by 6 bases and 2 bases, with 13 bases remaining between them. The CDR3 extends over 14 amino acids. The CDR3 protein is CASRLIDENYGYTF. The CDR3 bases are TGTGCCAGCAGACTAATAGACGAGAACTATGGCTACACCTTC.

The rearrangement uses TRBV15 and TRBJ1-1, with unresolved D. Deletions cut 0 bases from V and 3 bases from J, with 8 bases between. The CDR3 consists of 14 residues. CDR1 is LNHNV and CDR2 is YYDKDF in the germline V gene (reference sequence). CDR3 loop: CATSRDNSDTEAFF. The CDR3, as DNA: TGTGCCACCAGCAGAGATAATTCGGACACTGAAGCTTTCTTT. Variable domain in full (rest from reference TRBV15 and TRBJ1-1): DAMVIQNPRYQVTQFGKPVTLSCSQTLNHNVMYWYQQKSSQAPKLLFHYYDKDFNNEADTPDNFQSRRPNTSFCFLDIRSPGLGDTAMYLCATSRDNSDTEAFFGQGTRLTVV.

This chain's CDR3 is CASSQEAGRYNEQFF. In DNA form, the CDR3 reads TGTGCCAGCAGCCAAGAGGCGGGAAGGTACAATGAGCAGTTCTTC. The chain uses TRBV14 and TRBJ2-1, with D perhaps matching TRBD2 (6 bases). Germline CDR1 and CDR2: SGHDN and FVKESK. CDR3 length: 15 amino acids. V lost 0 bases and J 4 bases, leaving 10 bases between the germline ends.

The chain has TRBV4-1 and TRBJ1-4; D is uncertain. V lost 2 bases and J lost 12, with 13 bases in between. Germline assignment: CDR1 MGHRA and CDR2 YSYEKL. The CDR3 is made up of 13 amino acids. The CDR3 DNA is TGCGCCAGCAGCCAACCCCTAACCGAGGAACTGTTTTTT. Translated: CASSQPLTEELFF.

The rearrangement links TRBV28 to TRBJ1-2; D gene unclear. CDR3 length: 14 residues. Looked up from germline, CDR1 is MDHEN and CDR2 is SYDVKM. V dropped 6 bases and J dropped 5 bases, with 16 bases sitting between them. As DNA, the CDR3 is TGTGCCAGCAGAAACGGCGGGAGCGCGTATGGCTACACCTTC. This codes for CASRNGGSAYGYTF.

The J gene is TRBJ1-4, the V gene TRBV7-9; no clear D. V was clipped by 2 bases and J by 5 bases, with 9 bases between them. This CDR3 is 14 amino acids long. CDR1 and CDR2 from the germline V gene are SEHNR and FQNEAQ (reference sequence). CDR3: CASSLQQFNEKLFF. The CDR3 DNA is TGTGCCAGCAGCTTACAACAGTTCAATGAAAAACTGTTTTTT. The entire variable domain, with the rest obtained from reference TRBV7-9 and TRBJ1-4, is as follows: DTGVSQNPRHKITKRGQNVTFRCDPISEHNRLYWYRQTLGQGPEFLTYFQNEAQLEKSRLLSDRFSAERPKGSFSTLEIQRTEQGDSAMYLCASSLQQFNEKLFFGSGTQLSVL.

This chain joins TRBV7-8 and TRBJ1-2; 7 nucleotides align to TRBD1. The CDR3 loop spans 13 amino acids. Germline lookup yields CDR1 SGHVS and CDR2 FQNEAQ. With 5 bases clipped from V and 5 bases from J, the junction kept 5 bases outside the gene matches. The CDR3 here is CASSETGRYGYTF. As DNA, the CDR3 is TGTGCCAGCAGCGAGACAGGGAGGTATGGCTACACCTTC.

Only a few counts were recorded for this clone. As DNA, the CDR3 is TGTGCCAGTAGTAGGGGGTCGACAGGGGGAGCTGAAAAACTGTTTTTT. Its translation: CASSRGSTGGAEKLFF. The chain employs TRBV19 and TRBJ1-4; 9 bases match TRBD1. The CDR3 is 16 residues long. Germline V gives CDR1 LNHDA, CDR2 SQIVND (reference sequence). J was trimmed by 7 bases and V by 4 bases; bases with no gene match: 10.

This sequence joins TRBV4-1 and TRBJ2-3; 8 bases are a match to TRBD2. Germline V gene sequence: CDR1 MGHRA, CDR2 YSYEKL. V dropped 4 bases and J dropped 4; count of bases not matched to a gene: 7. The CDR3 sequence is 15 residues long. The CDR3 spells CASSPTGGQADTQYF. CDR3 sequence (DNA): TGCGCCAGCAGCCCGACGGGGGGGCAAGCAGATACGCAGTATTTT.

The chain has TRBV2 and TRBJ1-6, with 7 bases that match TRBD1. CDR1 is SNHLY and CDR2 is FYNNEI in the germline V gene. The V segment lost 8 bases and the J segment 5 bases; nucleotides outside the gene matches: 9. The CDR3 totals 15 residues. CDR3: CASQGEGANNSPLHF. The CDR3 bases are TGTGCCAGCCAAGGAGAGGGGGCCAATAATTCACCCCTCCACTTT.

This chain joins TRBV19 and TRBJ2-1, with 8 bases identical to TRBD1. V was clipped by 3 bases and J by 4 bases; unmatched bases: 5. The CDR3 consists of 15 residues. CDR1 and CDR2 (germline): LNHDA, SQIVND (reference sequence). CDR3 protein: CASSITGGGYNEQFF. The CDR3 bases are TGTGCCAGTAGTATCACAGGGGGAGGATACAATGAGCAGTTCTTC.

The table lists this clone with a count of one. The CDR3 loop is CASSYGQFGGYEQYF. CDR3 bases: TGTGCCAGCAGTTACGGACAGTTTGGTGGTTACGAGCAGTACTTC. V usage is TRBV6-2 or TRBV6-3 and J usage is TRBJ2-7; TRBD1 might be the D (6 bases). Per germline, CDR1 MNHEY and CDR2 SVGEGT. The CDR3 is made up of 15 amino acids. Trimming took 2 bases from V and 4 from J, leaving 15 bases between them.

V and J are TRBV18 and TRBJ1-1; no firm D call. The V gene lost 0 bases and the J gene lost 7 bases, with 9 bases spanning the gap. This CDR3 has 13 amino acids. Germline CDR1 reads KGHSH; CDR2 reads LQKENI. The CDR3 DNA sequence: TGTGCCAGCTCACCACCTCGGGGTCGTGAAGCTTTCTTT. It specifies CASSPPRGREAFF.

The chain combines TRBV7-9 with TRBJ1-1; D is unclear. Germline lookup yields CDR1 SEHNR and CDR2 FQNEAQ (reference sequence). The V end was cut by 2 bases, the J end by 0 bases, with 7 bases between. This CDR3 spans 14 amino acids. In DNA, the CDR3 is TGTGCCAGCAGCTTAATCCAGTTGAACACTGAAGCTTTCTTT. It translates to CASSLIQLNTEAFF.

The V and J genes are TRBV6-1 and TRBJ2-5; D possibly corresponds to TRBD1 (5 bases). The CDR3 covers 13 residues. Germline-derived CDR1 and CDR2 are MNHNS and SASEGT. V dropped 3 bases and J dropped 5 bases, with 10 bases sitting between them. The DNA for the CDR3 is TGTGCCAGCAGTGACCAGGGTGGTGAGACCCAGTACTTC. It translates to CASSDQGGETQYF.

This chain joins TRBV3-1 (or the pseudogene TRBV3-2) and TRBJ1-4; D remains unclear. The CDR3 has 15 amino acids. Deletions cut 4 bases from V and 0 bases from J, with 9 bases between. Germline V lookup: CDR1 LGHDT, CDR2 YNNKEL (reference sequence). CDR3 protein: CASSLAVATNEKLFF. The CDR3 DNA is TGTGCCAGCAGCCTCGCAGTTGCAACTAATGAAAAACTGTTTTTT.

The V call is TRBV15, the J call TRBJ1-1, with 8 bases that match TRBD1. The CDR3 loop spans 14 amino acids. V was pared by 0 bases and J by 9 bases, with 6 bases of the junction left unmatched. CDR1 and CDR2 from the germline V gene are LNHNV and YYDKDF (reference sequence). The DNA of the CDR3 is TGTGCCACCAGCAGAGATCTTCAGGGGGCGAAAGCTTTCTTT. Protein product: CATSRDLQGAKAFF.